These 26 T cell receptor beta chains share one sample of origin, sequenced in a study of glioma-infiltrating T cells after dendritic cell vaccination. Sequenced by immunoSEQ multiplex PCR; TCRdb stores in-frame clones only, minus some. The sample lists approximately 50,000 clones; roughly 90% were seen once. Noted time point: after dendritic cell vaccination, including at tumor progression/relapse. The source material was blood, sampled after dendritic cell vaccination. The source of these receptors is a human donor with glioblastoma.

V gene TRBV7-2 combines with J gene TRBJ2-7; 9 nucleotides agree with TRBD1. V lost 5 bases to trimming and J lost 4 bases; unmatched junction nucleotides: 3. The CDR3 covers 13 residues. In germline, CDR1 is SGHTA, CDR2 FQGNSA. The CDR3 coding sequence is TGTGCCAGCAGCGCGGACAGGGGTTACGAGCAGTACTTC. This codes for CASSADRGYEQYF.

In this sample, this clone turned up a few times. CDR3 sequence (DNA): TGTGCCACCACGTCAGGGGGGTCTGAAAAACTGTTTTTT. It translates to CATTSGGSEKLFF. This chain links TRBV10-3 with TRBJ1-4, with TRBD1 identical over 7 bases. Germline V gene data show CDR1 as ENHRY and CDR2 as SYGVKD. The trim removed 10 bases at V and 7 bases at J, leaving 9 bases unmatched. The CDR3 is 13 residues long.

The chain carries TRBV18 and TRBJ1-2, with 12 bases lining up with TRBD1. The CDR3 covers 16 residues. J was trimmed by 2 bases and V by 1 base; bases with no gene match: 2. Germline V gene data show CDR1 as KGHSH and CDR2 as LQKENI. The CDR3: CASSPQGQGANYGYTF. The CDR3 DNA follows: TGTGCCAGCTCACCACAGGGACAGGGGGCAAACTATGGCTACACCTTC.

J is TRBJ1-2 and V is TRBV5-1, with TRBD1 identical over 8 bases. The junction had 6 bases not matched to a gene; V was cut back by 4 bases and J by 4 bases. Germline CDR1 reads SGHRS; CDR2 reads YFSETQ. The CDR3 contains 14 residues. The CDR3 loop is CASSPGQGGYGYTF. The CDR3 DNA reads as TGCGCCAGCAGCCCTGGACAGGGAGGCTATGGCTACACCTTC.

The chain carries TRBV19 and TRBJ1-2; D remains unclear. V lost 4 bases, J lost 8 bases, and 17 bases lay in between. Germline values: CDR1 LNHDA, CDR2 SQIVND (reference sequence). This CDR3 has 14 amino acids. CDR3 in DNA: TGTGCCAGTAGTACCTGGTCGGGAGAAATGGGCTACACCTTC. It codes for CASSTWSGEMGYTF.

CDR3 loop: CASSLDPGVNEKLFF. The CDR3 DNA follows: TGCGCCAGCAGCTTGGACCCAGGGGTTAATGAAAAACTGTTTTTT. V and J are TRBV5-1 and TRBJ1-4; D is perhaps TRBD1 (6 bases). The CDR3 extends over 15 amino acids. V shed 0 bases and J shed 4 bases, with 10 bases lying between them. Per germline, CDR1 SGHRS and CDR2 YFSETQ.

This clone was counted between two and nine times. The V call is TRBV6-1, the J call TRBJ1-1; D may be TRBD1 (5 bases). The CDR3 spans 14 residues. V was trimmed by 6 bases and J by 1 base, leaving 12 bases between them. Germline-derived CDR1 and CDR2 are MNHNS and SASEGT. CDR3 sequence (DNA): TGTGCCAGCAGCCCACCGACAGCGAACACTGAAGCTTTCTTT. Translated: CASSPPTANTEAFF.

The chain joins TRBV11-3 to TRBJ2-5; 9 bases map to TRBD1. The V gene end was trimmed by 5 bases and the J gene end by 5 bases; junction bases not matched to a gene: 12. This CDR3 has 16 amino acids. The germline V gene has CDR1 SGHNT and CDR2 YENEEA. CDR3 nucleotide sequence: TGTGCCAGCAGCCCAGGGACAGGGCTCATAGGGGAGACCCAGTACTTC. This gives the protein CASSPGTGLIGETQYF.

The table lists this clone with a few counts. The chain carries TRBV27 and TRBJ1-2, with 11 positions matching TRBD1. V lost 7 bases to trimming and J lost 6 bases; unmatched junction nucleotides: 10. Germline CDR1 and CDR2: MNHEY and SMNVEV (reference sequence). This CDR3 region has 15 residues. The CDR3 nucleotides read TGTGCCAGCACCTCCGGGACAGGGGGAATTCATGGCTACACCTTC. Its translation is CASTSGTGGIHGYTF.

V and J are TRBV5-1 and TRBJ1-3, with no clear D. Germline CDR1 reads SGHRS; CDR2 reads YFSETQ. CDR3 length: 14 amino acids. The V gene lost 0 bases and the J gene lost 0 bases, with 4 bases spanning the gap. The CDR3 sequence is CASSLDGSGNTIYF. The CDR3 nucleotides are TGCGCCAGCAGCTTGGACGGCTCTGGAAACACCATATATTTT.

V is TRBV9 and J is TRBJ1-4; 8 bases are shared with TRBD1. The CDR3 contains 18 residues. Trimming cost V 4 bases and J 2 bases; bases outside gene matches: 13. Germline lookup yields CDR1 SGDLS and CDR2 YYNGEE. The CDR3 region has the DNA TGTGCCAGCAGCCCTGACAGGGGAATTAGGTCGACTAATGAAAAACTGTTTTTT. Protein: CASSPDRGIRSTNEKLFF.

The chain has TRBV19 and TRBJ1-4, with 8 bases lining up with TRBD1. This CDR3 spans 14 amino acids. The germline CDR1 and CDR2 sequences are LNHDA and SQIVND (reference sequence). Germline trimming cut 3 bases from V and 6 bases from J; bases unmatched to any gene: 3. In nucleotides, the CDR3 is TGTGCCAGTAGTATCGCCAGGGGGCATGAAAAACTGTTTTTT. Its protein product is CASSIARGHEKLFF.

This chain connects TRBV6-1 to TRBJ2-6; D ambiguous. This CDR3 is 18 amino acids long. V lost 4 bases and J lost 0, with 16 bases in between. Per germline, CDR1 MNHNS and CDR2 SASEGT. In DNA, the CDR3 is TGTGCCAGCAGTGCATTTGGTTCATCGAGCTCTGGGGCCAACGTCCTGACTTTC. Protein: CASSAFGSSSSGANVLTF.

The chain uses TRBV5-1 and TRBJ2-7; weak D call: TRBD2 (6 bases). This CDR3 comprises 14 residues. V lost 3 bases and J 1 base, leaving 11 bases between the germline ends. The germline V gene encodes CDR1 SGHRS and CDR2 YFSETQ. In DNA form, the CDR3 reads TGCGCCAGCAGCTCCTCAGGGAGGTCCTACGAGCAGTACTTC. Protein sequence: CASSSSGRSYEQYF.

This clone was recorded only once. V and J are TRBV15 and TRBJ1-5, with TRBD1 identical over 8 bases. The CDR3 loop spans 17 amino acids. Germline V gene lookup returns CDR1 LNHNV and CDR2 YYDKDF (reference sequence). Trimming removed 0 bases from V and 1 base from J; junction bases left unmatched: 5. CDR3 protein: CATSRDFTGGSNQPQHF. CDR3 bases: TGTGCCACCAGCAGAGACTTCACAGGGGGGAGCAATCAGCCCCAGCATTTT.

This clone was found once. The gene calls are TRBV28 and TRBJ2-1, with D perhaps TRBD1 (6 bases). V was shortened by 5 bases and J by 2 bases, with 13 bases between the two germline ends. Germline assignment: CDR1 MDHEN and CDR2 SYDVKM. CDR3 length equals 15 residues. CDR3 coding DNA: TGTGCCAGCAGTCCTACAGGGAATGCCTACAATGAGCAGTTCTTC. Its translation: CASSPTGNAYNEQFF.

This chain links TRBV19 with TRBJ1-3, with no clear D. Germline V gene sequence: CDR1 LNHDA, CDR2 SQIVND (reference sequence). The CDR3 runs to 14 residues. V was clipped by 7 bases and J by 3 bases, with 13 bases between them. CDR3: CASKRARGGNTIYF. The CDR3 bases are TGTGCCAGTAAGAGAGCCAGAGGTGGAAACACCATATATTTT.

This chain links TRBV18 with TRBJ1-2; the match to TRBD1 covers 8 bases. V dropped 6 bases and J dropped 5; count of bases not matched to a gene: 8. The V gene's germline CDR1 is KGHSH and CDR2 LQKENI. The CDR3 is 14 amino acids. For the CDR3, the DNA is TGTGCCAGCTCCACCACAGGGACAGGATATGGCTACACCTTC. The encoded protein is CASSTTGTGYGYTF.

The chain combines TRBV28 with TRBJ1-4; weak D call: TRBD1 (6 bases). Between the trimmed V and J ends, which lost 3 bases and 8 bases, there was a span of 16 bases. Germline V CDR1 and CDR2: MDHEN, SYDVKM. The CDR3 runs 15 residues. CDR3 nucleotide sequence: TGTGCCAGCAGTTTCGGGAGGGGGGGGTTCGAAAAACTGTTTTTT. Translated, it gives CASSFGRGGFEKLFF.

V and J are TRBV6-1 and TRBJ2-7; TRBD1 matches 7 bases. The germline V gene has CDR1 MNHNS and CDR2 SASEGT. This CDR3 contains 12 residues. Unmatched junction bases numbered 4, after V lost 10 bases and J lost 1 base. The CDR3 DNA reads as TGTGCCACTACACAGGGGTCCTACGAGCAGTACTTC. This encodes CATTQGSYEQYF.

The rearrangement uses TRBV7-2 and TRBJ1-2; 10 nucleotides align to TRBD1. This CDR3 region has 15 residues. The V gene's germline CDR1 is SGHTA and CDR2 FQGNSA. V lost 1 base and J lost 7; bases outside the gene matches: 6. Here the CDR3 DNA reads TGTGCCAGCAGCTTAGGACAGGGGGCAGTGAGTGGCTACACCTTC. This gives the protein CASSLGQGAVSGYTF.

This chain uses TRBV7-3 with TRBJ2-5; possible D gene TRBD2, 5 bases. Germline V gene lookup returns CDR1 SGHTA and CDR2 FQGTGA. V lost 2 bases to trimming and J lost 3 bases, with 10 bases between them. This CDR3 spans 14 amino acids. CDR3 nucleotide sequence: TGTGCCAGCAGCTTAGGTTCGGGGAAAGAGACCCAGTACTTC. Protein sequence: CASSLGSGKETQYF.

The V call is TRBV5-1, the J call TRBJ2-3; no clear D gene. V was shortened by 5 bases and J by 4 bases, with 11 bases between the two germline ends. This CDR3 region has 13 residues. The V gene's germline CDR1 is SGHRS and CDR2 YFSETQ. In nucleotides, the CDR3 is TGCGCCAGCAGTCCGACAAGCTCAGATACGCAGTATTTT. It yields the protein CASSPTSSDTQYF.

V is TRBV6-1 and J is TRBJ2-5; D gene unclear. The J call is uncertain, as TRBJ2-7 better fits the DNA end. The CDR3 contains 14 residues. CDR1 is MNHNS, CDR2 SASEGT, per germline. CDR3: CASSEISISYEQYF. CDR3 sequence (DNA): TGTGCCAGCAGTGAAATATCGATAAGTTACGAGCAGTACTTC.

V usage is TRBV15 and J usage is TRBJ1-4; weak D call: TRBD1 (6 bases). The V end lost 5 bases, the J end lost 8 bases, and 12 bases lay between the germline ends. CDR1 and CDR2 from the germline V gene are LNHNV and YYDKDF (reference sequence). The CDR3 has 13 amino acids. CDR3: CATSLGHREKLFF. The CDR3 DNA reads as TGTGCCACCAGCTTGGGACACCGGGAAAAACTGTTTTTT.

The V and J genes are TRBV10-3 and TRBJ1-1; D gene uncertain. The germline CDR1 and CDR2 sequences are ENHRY and SYGVKD. V was pared by 4 bases and J by 0 bases, with 18 bases between. The CDR3 spans 17 residues. CDR3 DNA sequence: TGTGCCATCAGTGTCCTAGCAGGCCGCGGGTTGAACACTGAAGCTTTCTTT. Translating it yields CAISVLAGRGLNTEAFF.